This T cell receptor (beta chain) came from a study of blood T cell repertoires in COVID-19 (dated by TCRdb to 2018 to 2021). Some background on the complete study: Samples covering the acute and convalescent phases of COVID-19 were provided by collaborators in the United States, Italy and Spain. The prospective study material was composed of cDNA or gDNA derived from T cells, B-cell-depleted T cells, or PBMCs. Subjects who had been exposed to COVID-19, were actively infected with it, or had recovered from it provided the deeply sampled blood TCRbeta repertoires that made up the dataset. The samples were drawn from two sources: the first 160 participants of the ongoing ImmuneRACE study, and 1,200 or so subjects contributed by 6 global collaborators. Sample metadata almost always included a de-identified subject ID, COVID-19 status, age in years and sex. The repertoires were made available in a free public database intended to serve as a resource for research on the immune response to SARS-CoV-2. HLA class I and class II types, where available, came from metadata supplied by the sample provider rather than from assay-based typing. Broad study findings and their caveats: The amount of clinical and demographic metadata varied by source and participant and was provided uncurated.

As regards this clone: Its antigen target is currently unknown. No base-level quality is on record; no much larger clone is a single base apart.

Another Seattle source contributed samples from volunteer blood donors who had recovered from COVID-19. The collaborating institutions used their own protocols to collect whole blood in K2EDTA tubes. For TCRbeta analysis, collaborators shipped samples as frozen whole blood, isolated PBMCs, or DNA extracted from either of those sample types. For this chain, trimming is 4 bases at the V end and 1 base at the J end, and the number of junction bases without a gene match is 9. The CDR3, from cysteine to phenylalanine, totals 17 residues. The kept DNA is CDR3 alone, 51 bases in frame from the first base. The CDR1 and CDR2 encoded by the germline V gene are LGHNA and YSLEER. TCRbeta CDR3 regions were amplified from genomic DNA by means of the immunoSEQ Assay, a bias-controlled multiplex PCR. In the paper's pipeline: The number of nucleated cells in each sample was estimated from the amplification of reference gene primers within the assay. To quantify the absolute abundance of each unique TCRbeta CDR3 rearrangement, sequence reads were collapsed and filtered. Productive Simpson clonality was computed per sample as the square root of Simpson's diversity index over productive rearrangements. What TCRdb holds here is the immuneACCESS table cut down to in-frame rearrangements. Part of the clones is not present; checked against another copy, under half of the missing clones reflect an unresolved V gene, and the others are unexplained. V and J calls and clone size are as listed in that table; D and trimming were resolved from the DNA. The sample yields some 350,000 clones; around 91% were counted once. Roughly 3.5% of the sample lies in the top ten.

The chain was built from TRBV4-3 and TRBJ2-1, with 8 bases aligning to TRBD2. The source material was peripheral blood. The clonotype originates from a woman aged 18-29 years who had recovered from COVID-19. The DNA sequence is as follows: TGCGCCAGCAGCCCAGTCCTGGGCGGGAGGTCCTACAATGAGCAGTTCTTC. Translated, this gives CASSPVLGGRSYNEQFF.